One sample yielded the 16 T cell receptor beta chains listed below, sequenced in a study of blood T cell repertoires in COVID-19. Produced via immunoSEQ multiplex PCR; TCRdb's table is partial and in-frame only. This sample has 120,000 to 150,000 clones, with roughly 82% found just once. The sequencing sample was made of peripheral blood. The receptors originated from a human donor in a cohort sampled during active COVID-19.

This clone occurred once. The V and J genes are TRBV5-6 and TRBJ2-1; 10 bases fit TRBD2. After removal of 2 bases from V and 6 bases from J, the junction contained 17 bases not matched to a gene. The V gene's germline CDR1 is SGHDT and CDR2 YYEEEE. CDR3 length equals 19 residues. The DNA of the CDR3 is TGTGCCAGCAGCTTTACAAGGGGCGCAAGCGGGAGGGCCCTCAATGAGCAGTTCTTC. Its protein product is CASSFTRGASGRALNEQFF.

The chain links TRBV6-5 to TRBJ1-6; TRBD1 agrees at 7 bases. Looked up from germline, CDR1 is MNHEY and CDR2 is SVGAGI. V was pared by 8 bases and J by 10 bases, with 8 bases of the junction left unmatched. This CDR3 is 13 amino acids long. The chain's CDR3 is CASARVRGSPLHF. The DNA for the CDR3 is TGTGCCAGCGCCCGGGTCAGGGGGTCACCCCTCCACTTT.

The chain uses TRBV5-1 and TRBJ1-1; 8 nucleotides align to TRBD1. Germline-derived CDR1 and CDR2 are SGHRS and YFSETQ. The CDR3 extends over 16 amino acids. The V and J ends lost 5 bases and 1 base, in that order; junction bases with no gene match: 10. CDR3 sequence (DNA): TGCGCCAGCAGGCCCTCCAGGGGGCTGGAGAACACTGAAGCTTTCTTT. Translating it yields CASRPSRGLENTEAFF.

The chain uses TRBV7-9 and TRBJ1-2, with D perhaps matching TRBD1 (5 bases). This CDR3 is 15 amino acids long. Trimming took off 1 base at V and 5 bases at J, with 14 bases between the two ends. CDR1 and CDR2 from the germline V gene are SEHNR and FQNEAQ (reference sequence). CDR3 loop: CASSLGRGGGYGYTF. The CDR3 region has the DNA TGTGCCAGCAGCTTAGGCCGGGGGGGAGGTTATGGCTACACCTTC. Full variable domain (rest looked up from reference TRBV7-9 and TRBJ1-2): DTGVSQNPRHKITKRGQNVTFRCDPISEHNRLYWYRQTLGQGPEFLTYFQNEAQLEKSRLLSDRFSAERPKGSFSTLEIQRTEQGDSAMYLCASSLGRGGGYGYTFGSGTRLTVV.

This chain links TRBV4-1 with TRBJ1-5; 7 positions match TRBD1. CDR1 and CDR2 from the germline V gene are MGHRA and YSYEKL. This CDR3 contains 17 residues. Losses at the gene ends were 1 base for V and 2 bases for J; bases not matched to a gene: 8. The chain's CDR3 is CASSQVGGRRRNQPQHF. CDR3 bases: TGCGCCAGCAGCCAAGTAGGGGGCAGGCGTCGCAATCAGCCCCAGCATTTT.

This chain uses TRBV11-2 with TRBJ2-1; D is possibly TRBD2 (5 bases). V was clipped by 7 bases and J by 8 bases, with 15 bases between them. The germline V gene has CDR1 SGHAT and CDR2 FQNNGV. The CDR3 covers 13 residues. In DNA, the CDR3 is TGTGCCAGCAAGGTACCCAGCGGATATGAGCAGTTCTTC. It yields the protein CASKVPSGYEQFF.

The chain has TRBV12-3 or TRBV12-4 and TRBJ2-2; D ambiguous. V lost 2 bases, J lost 7 bases, and 8 bases lay in between. The CDR3 extends over 13 amino acids. CDR3 protein: CASSLLFFGELFF. The CDR3 region has the DNA TGTGCCAGCAGTTTACTGTTTTTCGGGGAGCTGTTTTTT.

The V and J genes are TRBV2 and TRBJ2-1, with D perhaps TRBD2 (6 bases). CDR3 size: 14 residues. Germline-derived CDR1 and CDR2 are SNHLY and FYNNEI. V was cut by 7 bases and J by 2 bases, with 12 bases left in between. The CDR3, as DNA: TGTGCCAGCACCCGGGACTCAGCCTACAATGAGCAGTTCTTC. Protein: CASTRDSAYNEQFF.

The chain uses TRBV9 and TRBJ2-5; D gene unclear. The germline CDR1 and CDR2 sequences are SGDLS and YYNGEE. The CDR3 covers 14 residues. The V and J ends lost 0 bases and 0 bases respectively, with 6 bases between them. This CDR3 is CASSVAVNQETQYF. CDR3 DNA sequence: TGTGCCAGCAGCGTAGCGGTAAACCAAGAGACCCAGTACTTC.

This clone occurred once. V gene TRBV25-1 combines with J gene TRBJ1-4, with TRBD1 matching 8 bases. This CDR3 is 16 amino acids long. With 1 base clipped from V and 8 bases from J, the junction kept 9 bases outside the gene matches. Per the germline V gene, CDR1 is MGHDK and CDR2 is SYGVNS. This chain's CDR3 is CASSESAGGFSEKLFF. The CDR3 nucleotides are TGTGCCAGCAGTGAATCGGCAGGGGGCTTTTCAGAAAAACTGTTTTTT.

This CDR3 is CASSRQGSNYGYTF. DNA for the CDR3: TGTGCCAGCAGTAGACAGGGCTCTAACTATGGCTACACCTTC. The rearrangement links TRBV6-5 to TRBJ1-2, with 7 nucleotides matching TRBD1. This CDR3 has 14 amino acids. With 5 bases clipped from V and 0 bases from J, the junction kept 3 bases outside the gene matches. The germline gives CDR1 MNHEY, CDR2 SVGAGI.

The genes are TRBV6-1 and TRBJ1-2, with 7 bases that match TRBD1. The CDR3 sequence is 17 residues long. The junction had 13 bases not matched to a gene; V was cut back by 0 bases and J by 6 bases. The germline gives CDR1 MNHNS, CDR2 SASEGT. CDR3 in DNA: TGTGCCAGCAGTGAAGCGCTAGAGAGGGCAGGGGGGCATGGCTACACCTTC. Translating it yields CASSEALERAGGHGYTF.

The chain combines TRBV19 with TRBJ2-3; TRBD1 might be the D (6 bases). Germline assignment: CDR1 LNHDA and CDR2 SQIVND (reference sequence). Deletions cut 6 bases from V and 3 bases from J, with 13 bases between. CDR3 length: 14 amino acids. The CDR3 sequence is CASSGVGGTDTQYF. DNA for the CDR3: TGTGCCAGTAGCGGGGTAGGGGGTACAGATACGCAGTATTTT.

This chain links TRBV18 with TRBJ2-1, with 8 bases identical to TRBD1. The length of the CDR3 is 13 residues. CDR1 is KGHSH and CDR2 is LQKENI in the germline V gene. After removal of 6 bases from V and 5 bases from J, the junction contained 3 bases not matched to a gene. CDR3 DNA: TGTGCCAGCTCCCCGGGACAGGACAATGAGCAGTTCTTC. This sequence encodes CASSPGQDNEQFF. The variable domain in full, with the rest retrieved from reference TRBV18 and TRBJ2-1, is NAGVMQNPRHLVRRRGQEARLRCSPMKGHSHVYWYRQLPEEGLKFMVYLQKENIIDESGMPKERFSAEFPKEGPSILRIQQVVRGDSAAYFCASSPGQDNEQFFGPGTRLTVL.

This chain joins TRBV13 and TRBJ2-5; the match to TRBD2 covers 8 bases. Germline-derived CDR1 and CDR2 are PRHDT and FYEKMQ (reference sequence). V gave up 3 bases and J gave up 5 bases; unmatched junction bases: 11. The CDR3 spans 16 residues. CDR3 DNA sequence: TGTGCCAGCAGCTTTGATGTCCCGGGGGGGAGTGAGACCCAGTACTTC. Translation: CASSFDVPGGSETQYF.

The rearrangement uses TRBV18 and TRBJ2-5, with 11 bases aligning to TRBD2. The CDR3 totals 15 residues. Germline CDR1 reads KGHSH; CDR2 reads LQKENI. The J segment lost 5 bases and the V segment lost 4 bases, leaving 6 bases of the junction unmatched. The CDR3 coding sequence is TGTGCCAGCTCACAGACTAGCGGGGTCGGTGAGACCCAGTACTTC. This encodes CASSQTSGVGETQYF. Complete variable domain (other parts from reference TRBV18 and TRBJ2-5): NAGVMQNPRHLVRRRGQEARLRCSPMKGHSHVYWYRQLPEEGLKFMVYLQKENIIDESGMPKERFSAEFPKEGPSILRIQQVVRGDSAAYFCASSQTSGVGETQYFGPGTRLLVL.